This T cell receptor beta chain was captured by sequencing in a study of shared clonotypes between healthy human individuals. Naivety among CD8 cells was defined by CD45RO negativity and positive CCR7 selection, thereby excluding terminally differentiated effector memory CD45RA+ cells. Profiled with immunoSEQ multiplex PCR; TCRdb holds only in-frame clones, not every one. The sample contains over 2,000,000 clones, approximately 92% of which appear only once. Sequencing used naive CD8+ T cells from PBMCs. The sequence derives from a man aged 18 to 29 in good health. Some clones in this sample may be carry-over from other donors' samples.

This chain's CDR3 is CASSLTPGVPDTQYF. CDR3 nucleotides: TGTGCCAGCAGCTTAACTCCGGGAGTCCCAGATACGCAGTATTTT. The V call is TRBV7-2, the J call TRBJ2-3, with a possible D match to TRBD2 (6 bases). V lost 2 bases and J 4 bases, leaving 13 bases between the germline ends. Germline lookup yields CDR1 SGHTA and CDR2 FQGNSA. This CDR3 has 15 residues.